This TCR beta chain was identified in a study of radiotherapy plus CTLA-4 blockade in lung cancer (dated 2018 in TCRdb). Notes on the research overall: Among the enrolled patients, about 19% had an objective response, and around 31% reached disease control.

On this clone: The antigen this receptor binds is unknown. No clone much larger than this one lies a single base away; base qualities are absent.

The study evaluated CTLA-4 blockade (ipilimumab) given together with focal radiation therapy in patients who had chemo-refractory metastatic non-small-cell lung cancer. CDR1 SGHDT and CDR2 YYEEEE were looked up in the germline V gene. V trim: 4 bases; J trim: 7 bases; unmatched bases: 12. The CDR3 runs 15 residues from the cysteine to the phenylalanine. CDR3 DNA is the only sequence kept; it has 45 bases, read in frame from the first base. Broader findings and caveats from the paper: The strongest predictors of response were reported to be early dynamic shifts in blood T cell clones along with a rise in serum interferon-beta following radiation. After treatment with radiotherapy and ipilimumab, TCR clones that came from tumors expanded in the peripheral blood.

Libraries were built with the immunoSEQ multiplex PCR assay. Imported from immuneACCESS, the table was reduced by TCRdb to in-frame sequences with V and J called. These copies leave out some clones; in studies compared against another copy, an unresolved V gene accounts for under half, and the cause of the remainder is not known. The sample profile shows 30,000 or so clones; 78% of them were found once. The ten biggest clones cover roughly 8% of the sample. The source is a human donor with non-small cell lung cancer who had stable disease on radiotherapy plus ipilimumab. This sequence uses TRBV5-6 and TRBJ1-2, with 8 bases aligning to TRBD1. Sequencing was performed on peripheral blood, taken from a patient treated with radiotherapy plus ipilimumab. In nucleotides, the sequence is TGTGCCAGCAGCCCTGACAGGGGATTAGAACGTGGCTACACCTTC. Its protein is CASSPDRGLERGYTF.